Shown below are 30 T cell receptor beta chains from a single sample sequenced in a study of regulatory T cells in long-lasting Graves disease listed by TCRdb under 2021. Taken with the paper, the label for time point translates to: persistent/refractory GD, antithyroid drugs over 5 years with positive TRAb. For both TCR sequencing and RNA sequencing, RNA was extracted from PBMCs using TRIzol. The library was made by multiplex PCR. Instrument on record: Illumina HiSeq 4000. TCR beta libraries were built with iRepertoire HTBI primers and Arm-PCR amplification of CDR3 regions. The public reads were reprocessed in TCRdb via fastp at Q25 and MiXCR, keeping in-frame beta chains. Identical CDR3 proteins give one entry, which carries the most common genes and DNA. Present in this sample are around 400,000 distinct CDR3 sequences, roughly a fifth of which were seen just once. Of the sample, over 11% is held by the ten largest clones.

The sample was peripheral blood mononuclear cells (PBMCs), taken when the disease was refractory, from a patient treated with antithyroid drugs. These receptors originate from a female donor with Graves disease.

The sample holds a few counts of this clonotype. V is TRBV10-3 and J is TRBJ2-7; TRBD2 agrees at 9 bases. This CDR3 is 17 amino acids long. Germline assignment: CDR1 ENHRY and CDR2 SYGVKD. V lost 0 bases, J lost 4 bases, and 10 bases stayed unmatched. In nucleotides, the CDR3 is TGTGCCATCAGTGAGTCGTGGGCTAGCGGGACCCTTTACGAGCAGTACTTC. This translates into CAISESWASGTLYEQYF.

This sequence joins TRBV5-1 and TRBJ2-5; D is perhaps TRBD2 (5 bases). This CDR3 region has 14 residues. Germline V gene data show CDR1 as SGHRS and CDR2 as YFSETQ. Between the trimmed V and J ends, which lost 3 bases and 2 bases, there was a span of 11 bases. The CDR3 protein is CASSSGKLQETQYF. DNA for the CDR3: TGCGCCAGCAGCTCGGGGAAGCTTCAAGAGACCCAGTACTTC.

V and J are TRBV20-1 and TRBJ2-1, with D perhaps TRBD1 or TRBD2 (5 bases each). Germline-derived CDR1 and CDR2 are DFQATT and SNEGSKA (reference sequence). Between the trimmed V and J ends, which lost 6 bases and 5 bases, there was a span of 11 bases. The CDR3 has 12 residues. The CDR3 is CSATGTNNEQFF. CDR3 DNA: TGCAGTGCGACCGGGACCAACAATGAGCAGTTCTTC.

The CDR3 is CASRWGRRWGSSYEQYF. In DNA form, the CDR3 reads TGTGCCAGCAGATGGGGGCGGCGGTGGGGATCATCCTACGAGCAGTACTTC. This chain links TRBV2 with TRBJ2-7, with a tentative D call TRBD1 (6 bases). This CDR3 comprises 17 residues. Trimming stripped 6 bases from V and 1 base from J, with 22 bases between. Per the germline V gene, CDR1 is SNHLY and CDR2 is FYNNEI.

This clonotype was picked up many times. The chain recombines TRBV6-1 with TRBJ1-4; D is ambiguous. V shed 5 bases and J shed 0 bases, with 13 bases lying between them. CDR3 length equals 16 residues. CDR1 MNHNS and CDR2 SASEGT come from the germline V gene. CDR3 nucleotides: TGTGCCAGCAGTCAACCCGACCGACCAACTAATGAAAAACTGTTTTTT. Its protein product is CASSQPDRPTNEKLFF.

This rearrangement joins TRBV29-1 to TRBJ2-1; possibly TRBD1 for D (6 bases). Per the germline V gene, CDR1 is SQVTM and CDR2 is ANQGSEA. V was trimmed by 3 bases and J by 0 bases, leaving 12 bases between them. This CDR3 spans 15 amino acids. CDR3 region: CSVDMDSSSYNEQFF. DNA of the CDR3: TGCAGCGTTGACATGGACAGTAGCTCCTACAATGAGCAGTTCTTC.

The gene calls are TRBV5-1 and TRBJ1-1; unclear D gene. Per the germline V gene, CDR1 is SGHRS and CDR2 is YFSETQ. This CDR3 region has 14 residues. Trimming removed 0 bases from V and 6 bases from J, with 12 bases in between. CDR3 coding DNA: TGCGCCAGCAGCTTGGGGGAGGGATGGCCTGAAGCTTTCTTT. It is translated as CASSLGEGWPEAFF.

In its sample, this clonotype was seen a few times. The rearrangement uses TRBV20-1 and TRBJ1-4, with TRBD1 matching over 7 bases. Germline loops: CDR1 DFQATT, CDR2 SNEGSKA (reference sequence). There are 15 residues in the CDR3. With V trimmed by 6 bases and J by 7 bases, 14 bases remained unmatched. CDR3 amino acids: CSAQGGEGNVEKLFF. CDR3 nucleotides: TGCAGTGCCCAGGGGGGGGAAGGGAATGTTGAAAAACTGTTTTTT.

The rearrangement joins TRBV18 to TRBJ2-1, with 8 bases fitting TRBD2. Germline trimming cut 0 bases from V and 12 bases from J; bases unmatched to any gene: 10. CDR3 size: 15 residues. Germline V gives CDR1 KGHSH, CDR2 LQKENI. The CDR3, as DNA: TGTGCCAGCTCACCACCCAGCGGGAGTGGTGTAGGGCAGTTCTTC. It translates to CASSPPSGSGVGQFF.

The CDR3 DNA sequence: TGTGCCAGCAGTAGCTTGGATAACCGGGACACTGAAGCTTTCTTT. It is translated as CASSSLDNRDTEAFF. The rearrangement joins TRBV28 to TRBJ1-1; D remains ambiguous. Germline CDR1 reads MDHEN; CDR2 reads SYDVKM. CDR3 length: 15 residues. V was clipped by 5 bases and J by 3 bases, with 16 bases between them.

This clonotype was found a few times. In DNA form, the CDR3 reads TGCAGCGCCAGGACAAAAGAGACCCAGTACTTC. It yields the protein CSARTKETQYF. The chain has TRBV29-1 and TRBJ2-5, with D possibly TRBD1 on 5 matching bases. Germline CDR1 is SQVTM and CDR2 is ANQGSEA. The CDR3 is made up of 11 amino acids. Trimming removed 7 bases at V and 3 bases at J, with 9 bases between.

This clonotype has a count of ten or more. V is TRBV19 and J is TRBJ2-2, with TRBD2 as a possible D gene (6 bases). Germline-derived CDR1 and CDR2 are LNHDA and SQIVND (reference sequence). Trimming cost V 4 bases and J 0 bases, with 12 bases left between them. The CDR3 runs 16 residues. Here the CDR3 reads CASSTRDSPNTGELFF. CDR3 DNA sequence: TGTGCCAGTAGTACGCGGGACTCACCGAACACCGGGGAGCTGTTTTTT.

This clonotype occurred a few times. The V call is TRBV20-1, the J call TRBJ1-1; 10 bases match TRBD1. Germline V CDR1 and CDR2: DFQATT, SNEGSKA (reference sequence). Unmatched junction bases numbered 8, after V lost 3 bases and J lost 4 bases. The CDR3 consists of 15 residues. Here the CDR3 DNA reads TGCAGTGCTAGGGCAGGACAGGGGGATATCACTGAAGCTTTCTTT. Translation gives CSARAGQGDITEAFF.

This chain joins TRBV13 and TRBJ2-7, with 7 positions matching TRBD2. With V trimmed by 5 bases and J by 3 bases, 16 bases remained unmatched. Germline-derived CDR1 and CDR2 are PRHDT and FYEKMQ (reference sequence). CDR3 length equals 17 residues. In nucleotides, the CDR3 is TGTGCCAGCAGCGAGGGACTAAAAAACACTAAAGACTACGAGCAGTACTTC. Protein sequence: CASSEGLKNTKDYEQYF.

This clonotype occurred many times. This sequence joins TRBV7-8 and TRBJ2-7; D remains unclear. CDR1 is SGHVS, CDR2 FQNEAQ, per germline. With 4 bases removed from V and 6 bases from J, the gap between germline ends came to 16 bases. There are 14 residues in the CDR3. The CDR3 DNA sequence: TGTGCCAGCAGCTGGGGTGTCTCCTCGGCCGAGCAGTACTTC. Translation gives CASSWGVSSAEQYF. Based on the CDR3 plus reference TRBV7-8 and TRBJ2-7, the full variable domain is GAGVSQSPRYKVAKRGQDVALRCDPISGHVSLFWYQQALGQGPEFLTYFQNEAQLDKSGLPSDRFFAERPEGSVSTLKIQRTQQEDSAVYLCASSWGVSSAEQYFGPGTRLTVT.

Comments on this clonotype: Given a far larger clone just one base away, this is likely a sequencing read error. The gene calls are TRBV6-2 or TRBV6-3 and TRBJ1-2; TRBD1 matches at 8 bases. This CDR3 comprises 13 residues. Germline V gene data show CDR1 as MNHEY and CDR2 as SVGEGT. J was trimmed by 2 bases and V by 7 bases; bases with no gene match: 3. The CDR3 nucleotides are TGTGCCAGCACGAGACAGGGGAACTATGGCTACACCTTC. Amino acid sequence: CASTRQGNYGYTF.

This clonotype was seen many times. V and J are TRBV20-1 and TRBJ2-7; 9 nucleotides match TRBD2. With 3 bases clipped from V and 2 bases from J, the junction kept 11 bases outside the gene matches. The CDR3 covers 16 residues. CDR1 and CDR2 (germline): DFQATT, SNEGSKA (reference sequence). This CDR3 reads CSASGPISGRTYEQYF. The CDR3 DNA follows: TGCAGTGCTAGCGGACCCATCAGCGGGAGGACCTACGAGCAGTACTTC.

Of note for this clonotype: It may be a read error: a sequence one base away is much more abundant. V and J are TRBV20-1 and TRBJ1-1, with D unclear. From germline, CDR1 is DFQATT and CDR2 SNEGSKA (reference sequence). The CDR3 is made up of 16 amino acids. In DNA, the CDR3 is TGCAGTGCTGGAGATGACCTTCTGGGTATGAACACTGAAGCTTTCTTT. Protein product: CSAGDDLLGMNTEAFF.

Here the CDR3 reads CASSLEFGRSNGYTF. For the CDR3, the DNA is TGTGCCAGCAGCTTGGAATTCGGGAGATCAAATGGCTACACCTTC. The rearrangement links TRBV5-5 to TRBJ1-2; D is unresolved. V lost 0 bases and J 6 bases, leaving 15 bases between the germline ends. The CDR3 covers 15 residues. Germline V gene sequence: CDR1 SGHKS, CDR2 YYEKEE (reference sequence). The full variable domain, its missing parts supplied by reference TRBV5-5 and TRBJ1-2, is DAGVTQSPTHLIKTRGQQVTLRCSPISGHKSVSWYQQVLGQGPQFIFQYYEKEERGRGNFPDRFSARQFPNYSSELNVNALLLGDSALYLCASSLEFGRSNGYTFGSGTRLTVV.

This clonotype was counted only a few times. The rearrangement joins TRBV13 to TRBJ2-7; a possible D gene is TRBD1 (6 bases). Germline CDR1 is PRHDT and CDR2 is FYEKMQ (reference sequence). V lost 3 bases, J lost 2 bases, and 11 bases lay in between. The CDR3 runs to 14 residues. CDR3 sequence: CASSFQGSTYEQYF. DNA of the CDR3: TGTGCCAGCAGCTTCCAGGGGTCTACCTACGAGCAGTACTTC.

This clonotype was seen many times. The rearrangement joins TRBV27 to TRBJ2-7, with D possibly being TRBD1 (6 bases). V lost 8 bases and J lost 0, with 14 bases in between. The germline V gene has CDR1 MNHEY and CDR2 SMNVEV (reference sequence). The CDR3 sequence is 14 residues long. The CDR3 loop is CASGMTGTSYEQYF. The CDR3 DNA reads TGTGCCAGCGGAATGACAGGAACCTCCTACGAGCAGTACTTC.

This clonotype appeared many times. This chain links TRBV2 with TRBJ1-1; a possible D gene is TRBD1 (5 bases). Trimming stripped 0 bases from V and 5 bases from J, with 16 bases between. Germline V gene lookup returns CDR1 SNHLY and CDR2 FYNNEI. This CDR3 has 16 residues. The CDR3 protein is CASSEAKSWTSTEAFF. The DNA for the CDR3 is TGTGCCAGCAGTGAAGCTAAGAGTTGGACATCGACTGAAGCTTTCTTT.

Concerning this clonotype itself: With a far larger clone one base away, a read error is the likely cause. CDR3 coding DNA: TGTGCCTGCAGTGCGCCGGGACGCAAACAAGAGACCCAGTACTTC. Translation gives CACSAPGRKQETQYF. V is TRBV6-2 or TRBV6-3 and J is TRBJ2-5; TRBD1 or TRBD2 may be the D gene (5 bases each). The CDR3 totals 15 residues. Germline V CDR1 and CDR2: MNHEY, SVGEGT.

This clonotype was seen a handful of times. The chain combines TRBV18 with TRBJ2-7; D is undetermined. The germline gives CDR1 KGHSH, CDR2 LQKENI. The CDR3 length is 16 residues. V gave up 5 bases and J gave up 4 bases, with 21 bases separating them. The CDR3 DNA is TGTGCCAGCTCAATATTCGGAGATCCCACTCTTTACGAGCAGTACTTC. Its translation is CASSIFGDPTLYEQYF.

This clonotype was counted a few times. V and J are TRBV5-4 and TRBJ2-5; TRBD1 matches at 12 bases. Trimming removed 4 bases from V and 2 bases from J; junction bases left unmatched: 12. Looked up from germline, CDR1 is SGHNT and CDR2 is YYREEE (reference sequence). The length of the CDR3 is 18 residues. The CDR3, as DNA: TGTGCCAGCAGCGCGGGACAGGGGGCGCGATTAGGGCAAGAGACCCAGTACTTC. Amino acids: CASSAGQGARLGQETQYF.

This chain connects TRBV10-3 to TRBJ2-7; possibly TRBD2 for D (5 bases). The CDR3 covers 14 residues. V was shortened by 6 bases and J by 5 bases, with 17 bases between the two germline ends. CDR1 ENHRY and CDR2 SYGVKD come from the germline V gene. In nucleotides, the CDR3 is TGTGCCATCAGATCATATAGCGAGGGTAACGAGCAGTACTTC. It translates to CAIRSYSEGNEQYF.

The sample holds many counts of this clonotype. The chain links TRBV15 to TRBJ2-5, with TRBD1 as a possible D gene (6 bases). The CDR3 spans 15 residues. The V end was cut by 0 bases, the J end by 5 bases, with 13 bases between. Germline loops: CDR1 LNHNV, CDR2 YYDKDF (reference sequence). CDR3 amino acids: CATSRDQGRGETQYF. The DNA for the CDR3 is TGTGCCACCAGCAGAGACCAGGGGCGTGGGGAGACCCAGTACTTC. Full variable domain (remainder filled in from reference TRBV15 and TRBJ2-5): DAMVIQNPRYQVTQFGKPVTLSCSQTLNHNVMYWYQQKSSQAPKLLFHYYDKDFNNEADTPDNFQSRRPNTSFCFLDIRSPGLGDTAMYLCATSRDQGRGETQYFGPGTRLLVL.

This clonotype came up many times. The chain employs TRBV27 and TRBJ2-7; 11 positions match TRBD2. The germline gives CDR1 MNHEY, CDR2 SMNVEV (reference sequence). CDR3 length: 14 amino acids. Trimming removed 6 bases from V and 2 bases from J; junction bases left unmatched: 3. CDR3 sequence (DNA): TGTGCCAGCAGGAGACTAGCGGGGCCCTACGAGCAGTACTTC. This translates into CASRRLAGPYEQYF.

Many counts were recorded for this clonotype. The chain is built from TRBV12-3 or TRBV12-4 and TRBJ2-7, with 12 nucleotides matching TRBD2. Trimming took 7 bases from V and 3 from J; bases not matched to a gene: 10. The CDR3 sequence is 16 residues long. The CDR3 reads CASTFGLAGPLYEQYF. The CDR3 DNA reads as TGTGCCAGCACCTTTGGACTAGCGGGACCCCTCTACGAGCAGTACTTC.

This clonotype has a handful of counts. The CDR3 bases are TGTGCCATCAGTGAGGGTAGCGGGGTCGTCACCGGGGAGCTGTTTTTT. As protein: CAISEGSGVVTGELFF. V gene TRBV10-3 combines with J gene TRBJ2-2, with 8 bases aligning to TRBD2. After removal of 2 bases from V and 4 bases from J, the junction contained 6 bases not matched to a gene. Per germline, CDR1 ENHRY and CDR2 SYGVKD. CDR3 length: 16 amino acids.